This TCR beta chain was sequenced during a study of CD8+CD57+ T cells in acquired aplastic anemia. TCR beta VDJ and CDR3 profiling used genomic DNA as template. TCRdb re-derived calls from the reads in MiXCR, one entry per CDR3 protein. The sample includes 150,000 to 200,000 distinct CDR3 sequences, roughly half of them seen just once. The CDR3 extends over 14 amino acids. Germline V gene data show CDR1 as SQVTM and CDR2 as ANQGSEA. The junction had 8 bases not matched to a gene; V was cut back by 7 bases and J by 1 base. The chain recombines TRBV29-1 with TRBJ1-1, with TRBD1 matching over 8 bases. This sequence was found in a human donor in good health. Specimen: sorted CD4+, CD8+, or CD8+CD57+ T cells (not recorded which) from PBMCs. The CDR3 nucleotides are TGCAGCGCCCTGGACAGGGCCGGGAACACTGAAGCTTTCTTT. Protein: CSALDRAGNTEAFF.